Presented here are 18 T cell receptor beta chains from one specimen sequenced in a study of T cells in Graves' hyperthyroidism and ophthalmopathy. RNA transcripts served as the template for amplifying TCR beta CDR3 regions. First-round RT-PCR of the TCR CDR3 relied on the HTBI primer set. MiXCR was run by TCRdb on the multiplex PCR reads, yielding one entry per CDR3 protein. This sample carries around 340,000 distinct CDR3 sequences, approximately 16% of them seen once, and the ten largest clones take 33%. The source material was blood. The receptors come from a man aged 25 to 40 with Graves' hyperthyroidism.

The chain combines TRBV12-3 or TRBV12-4 with TRBJ1-3; tentatively, D is TRBD1 (6 bases). This CDR3 spans 15 amino acids. Trimming removed 9 bases at V and 9 bases at J, with 24 bases between. The CDR3 DNA sequence: TGTGCCAGTAGTCCGAGACAGGCCAGGTCCGGCACCATATATTTT. It specifies CASSPRQARSGTIYF.

This clonotype was counted at least ten times. The CDR3 DNA reads as TGCGCCAGCAGCTTGGTTCGGCTAGCGGGACAAGAGACCCAGTACTTC. This gives the protein CASSLVRLAGQETQYF. The rearrangement joins TRBV5-1 to TRBJ2-5; 9 nucleotides align to TRBD2. This CDR3 has 16 amino acids. Germline CDR1 reads SGHRS; CDR2 reads YFSETQ. The J segment lost 2 bases and the V segment lost 0 bases, leaving 5 bases of the junction unmatched.

The chain has TRBV27 and TRBJ2-3; 7 nucleotides match TRBD2. The germline V gene has CDR1 MNHEY and CDR2 SMNVEV (reference sequence). The CDR3 is made up of 14 amino acids. V lost 3 bases and J lost 2; bases outside the gene matches: 2. The CDR3 DNA sequence: TGTGCCAGCAGTTTGCGGGAGCTCACAGATACGCAGTATTTT. Translated: CASSLRELTDTQYF.

This clonotype was detected only a few times. This rearrangement joins TRBV20-1 to TRBJ1-4; 9 bases fit TRBD1. CDR3 length equals 15 residues. CDR1 and CDR2 from the germline V gene are DFQATT and SNEGSKA (reference sequence). V gave up 0 bases and J gave up 11 bases; unmatched junction bases: 10. CDR3 nucleotide sequence: TGCAGTGCTAGAGATCGGCCTCGGACAGGGGATAAACTGTTTTTT. Translated: CSARDRPRTGDKLFF.

The V and J genes are TRBV5-1 and TRBJ2-5, with TRBD2 identical over 11 bases. J lost 2 bases, V lost 4 bases, and 4 bases had no gene match. The CDR3 sequence is 15 residues long. Germline-derived CDR1 and CDR2 are SGHRS and YFSETQ. The CDR3 DNA is TGCGCCAGCAGCCCGGGGACTAGCGGACAAGAGACCCAGTACTTC. Protein: CASSPGTSGQETQYF. Full variable domain (outside the CDR3, taken from reference TRBV5-1 and TRBJ2-5): KAGVTQTPRYLIKTRGQQVTLSCSPISGHRSVSWYQQTPGQGLQFLFEYFSETQRNKGNFPGRFSGRQFSNSRSEMNVSTLELGDSALYLCASSPGTSGQETQYFGPGTRLLVL.

This clonotype was detected only a few times. In DNA, the CDR3 is TGTGCCAGCACTCCCAGGGAGGGGACTGAAGCTTTCTTT. Its translation is CASTPREGTEAFF. The rearrangement links TRBV12-3 or TRBV12-4 to TRBJ1-1, with a possible D match to TRBD1 (5 bases). V was trimmed by 7 bases and J by 5 bases, leaving 14 bases between them. The CDR3 runs 13 residues.

The genes are TRBV15 and TRBJ2-2; 7 bases line up with TRBD1. J was trimmed by 8 bases and V by 2 bases; bases with no gene match: 14. CDR3 length equals 17 residues. Germline loops: CDR1 LNHNV, CDR2 YYDKDF (reference sequence). CDR3 in DNA: TGTGCCACCAGCAGATTCGTCGGACAGGACCCGATAGGGGAGCTGTTTTTT. Its translation is CATSRFVGQDPIGELFF.

This clonotype was counted at least ten times. V gene TRBV11-3 combines with J gene TRBJ1-1; no reliable D call. The V gene's germline CDR1 is SGHNT and CDR2 YENEEA. The CDR3 consists of 13 residues. V lost 6 bases and J lost 2, with 10 bases in between. The CDR3 DNA follows: TGTGCCAGCAGTTACAGTTCAAACACTGAAGCTTTCTTT. Amino acids: CASSYSSNTEAFF.

This clonotype has at least ten counts. V is TRBV20-1 and J is TRBJ2-3; TRBD2 matches 12 bases. CDR3 length: 15 amino acids. The V and J ends lost 5 bases and 1 base, in that order; junction bases with no gene match: 4. CDR1 DFQATT and CDR2 SNEGSKA come from the germline V gene (reference sequence). CDR3 sequence reads: CSARLAGVGTDTQYF. In DNA, the CDR3 is TGCAGTGCTCGACTAGCGGGAGTGGGCACAGATACGCAGTATTTT.

The chain uses TRBV7-9 and TRBJ1-1; D is possibly TRBD1 (5 bases). Germline V gene sequence: CDR1 SEHNR, CDR2 FQNEAQ (reference sequence). V lost 3 bases and J lost 4, with 9 bases in between. The CDR3 is made up of 13 amino acids. The chain's CDR3 is CASSFGGPTEAFF. Here the CDR3 DNA reads TGTGCCAGCAGCTTTGGGGGTCCCACTGAAGCTTTCTTT.

This clonotype has ten or more counts. CDR3 sequence reads: CASSKSTDTQYF. The CDR3 coding sequence is TGTGCCAGCAGCAAAAGCACAGATACGCAGTATTTT. This chain uses TRBV7-2 with TRBJ2-3; D gene uncertain. This CDR3 has 12 amino acids. V lost 5 bases, J lost 0 bases, and 3 bases lay in between. CDR1 is SGHTA, CDR2 FQGNSA, per germline.

The CDR3 nucleotides are TGTGCCGCAAGGACTAGCGGGAGTTTCAATGAGCAGTTCTTC. Protein: CAARTSGSFNEQFF. The genes are TRBV30 and TRBJ2-1; 13 positions match TRBD2. CDR1 and CDR2 (germline): GTSNPN, SVGIG (reference sequence). The V and J ends lost 8 bases and 6 bases, in that order; junction bases with no gene match: 7. This CDR3 has 14 residues.

The chain is built from TRBV30 and TRBJ2-5; TRBD1 aligns across 10 bases. J gave up 5 bases and V 5 bases, and 5 bases lay outside the gene matches. Germline-derived CDR1 and CDR2 are GTSNPN and SVGIG (reference sequence). CDR3 length: 13 amino acids. CDR3: CAWATGGAETQYF. CDR3 DNA sequence: TGTGCCTGGGCGACAGGGGGCGCGGAGACCCAGTACTTC.

The chain has TRBV24-1 and TRBJ2-1, with D perhaps matching TRBD2 (5 bases). V was cut by 5 bases and J by 0 bases, with 7 bases left in between. Per the germline V gene, CDR1 is KGHDR and CDR2 is SFDVKD. The CDR3 loop spans 14 amino acids. Here the CDR3 reads CATSAAVSYNEQFF. The CDR3 bases are TGTGCCACCAGTGCAGCGGTCTCCTACAATGAGCAGTTCTTC.

This clonotype was found many times. The chain joins TRBV5-1 to TRBJ2-7, with 8 nucleotides matching TRBD1. The CDR3 spans 14 residues. Per germline, CDR1 SGHRS and CDR2 YFSETQ. Unmatched junction bases numbered 5, after V lost 4 bases and J lost 2 bases. As DNA, the CDR3 is TGCGCCAGCAGCGAAGGACAGGGAGCCTACGAGCAGTACTTC. Encoded protein: CASSEGQGAYEQYF.

The chain uses TRBV14 and TRBJ2-1, with 10 bases fitting TRBD2. Germline CDR1 and CDR2: SGHDN and FVKESK. The trim removed 1 base at V and 7 bases at J, leaving 1 base unmatched. This CDR3 region has 14 residues. CDR3 sequence (DNA): TGTGCCAGCAGCCAAGCTAGCGGGAGTAATGAGCAGTTCTTC. Translation: CASSQASGSNEQFF.

Only a few counts were recorded for this clonotype. The chain couples TRBV15 to TRBJ2-7; weak D call: TRBD2 (5 bases). V was clipped by 0 bases and J by 0 bases, with 9 bases between them. Per germline, CDR1 LNHNV and CDR2 YYDKDF (reference sequence). The CDR3 is 15 residues long. The CDR3: CATSRDMGVSYEQYF. As DNA, the CDR3 is TGTGCCACCAGCAGAGATATGGGAGTCTCCTACGAGCAGTACTTC.

In regard to this clonotype: Just one base apart from a much larger clone, this may be a read error. The CDR3 sequence is CASSLTGSPYEQFF. CDR3 DNA sequence: TGTGCCAGCAGTTTAACAGGGAGCCCCTACGAGCAGTTCTTC. V gene TRBV2 combines with J gene TRBJ2-7; tentatively, D is TRBD1 (6 bases). The J call may not be correct, given that the DNA end is closer to TRBJ2-1. Germline CDR1 reads SNHLY; CDR2 reads FYNNEI. The CDR3 covers 14 residues.